One and the same sample provided the 29 T cell receptor beta chains below, sequenced in a study of T cell repertoires in cytomegalovirus infection. TCRdb re-derived calls from the reads in MiXCR, one entry per CDR3 protein. The top ten hold 6.5% to 10% of the sample, which has roughly 600,000 distinct CDR3 sequences, more than 20% seen once. What was sequenced was CD8+ T cells from PBMCs. Source of these receptors: a human donor in good health (CMV status not recorded). Some clones in this sample may be carry-over from other donors' samples.

This clonotype has ten or more counts. The rearrangement joins TRBV6-5 to TRBJ2-5; D gene unclear. Germline V gene data show CDR1 as MNHEY and CDR2 as SVGAGI. Between the trimmed V and J ends, which lost 8 bases and 5 bases, there was a span of 12 bases. This CDR3 contains 12 residues. For the CDR3, the DNA is TGTGCCAGCGGCGAAGGGTTCGAGACCCAGTACTTC. The encoded protein is CASGEGFETQYF.

The chain has TRBV4-1 and TRBJ2-3; a possible D gene is TRBD2 (5 bases). V lost 2 bases and J lost 2, with 11 bases in between. Germline lookup yields CDR1 MGHRA and CDR2 YSYEKL. The CDR3 has 15 residues. CDR3 DNA sequence: TGCGCCAGCAGCCAACAAGGACTTTCCACAGATACGCAGTATTTT. Residues: CASSQQGLSTDTQYF.

The rearrangement links TRBV20-1 to TRBJ1-1; D is unresolved. The CDR3 consists of 13 residues. The germline V gene encodes CDR1 DFQATT and CDR2 SNEGSKA (reference sequence). Trimming removed 6 bases at V and 1 base at J, with 12 bases between. The CDR3 sequence is CSALRTGNTEAFF. As DNA, the CDR3 is TGCAGTGCCCTCCGGACTGGGAACACTGAAGCTTTCTTT.

This clonotype was seen more than once but under ten times. The chain is built from TRBV7-9 and TRBJ2-1; 10 bases match TRBD2. With V trimmed by 8 bases and J by 7 bases, 8 bases remained unmatched. Looked up from germline, CDR1 is SEHNR and CDR2 is FQNEAQ (reference sequence). The CDR3 covers 14 residues. The CDR3 spells CASGASGGWNEQFF. The CDR3 nucleotides are TGTGCCAGCGGAGCTAGCGGGGGTTGGAATGAGCAGTTCTTC.

The table lists this clonotype with a few counts. Here the CDR3 reads CSVGGGRVSYNEQFF. The DNA of the CDR3 is TGCAGCGTTGGTGGGGGCAGGGTTTCCTACAATGAGCAGTTCTTC. The chain employs TRBV29-1 and TRBJ2-1; possible D gene TRBD1, 6 bases. Germline CDR1 SQVTM, CDR2 ANQGSEA. This CDR3 region has 15 residues. Trimming shortened V by 4 bases and J by 1 base, and 14 bases separated the two germline ends.

This clonotype occurred a few times. The CDR3, as DNA: TGCAGTGCTCCCAGCAATGAGCAGTTCTTC. As protein: CSAPSNEQFF. The rearrangement uses TRBV20-1 and TRBJ2-1; D is unresolved. Trimming took 5 bases from V and 6 from J, leaving 5 bases between them. In germline, CDR1 is DFQATT, CDR2 SNEGSKA (reference sequence). The CDR3 is 10 residues long.

This clonotype has a handful of counts. The rearrangement uses TRBV7-9 and TRBJ2-7; D gene unclear. Trimming shortened V by 5 bases and J by 4 bases, and 9 bases separated the two germline ends. Germline V CDR1 and CDR2: SEHNR, FQNEAQ (reference sequence). This CDR3 comprises 12 residues. DNA of the CDR3: TGTGCCAGCAGCCGAGTCCCTTACGAGCAGTACGTC. Translated, it gives CASSRVPYEQYV.

There are many counts of this clonotype. The chain links TRBV7-9 to TRBJ2-5, with D perhaps being TRBD1 or TRBD2 (5 bases each). The germline V gene has CDR1 SEHNR and CDR2 FQNEAQ (reference sequence). The CDR3 is 16 residues long. The germline V and J ends were trimmed by 5 bases and 5 bases, with 21 bases remaining between them. CDR3 sequence reads: CASSPRIGEQQETQYF. In DNA, the CDR3 is TGTGCCAGCAGCCCCCGCATAGGGGAGCAGCAGGAGACCCAGTACTTC.

This clonotype occurred many times. This chain connects TRBV7-9 to TRBJ1-1, with 8 nucleotides matching TRBD1. CDR1 is SEHNR, CDR2 FQNEAQ, per germline (reference sequence). The V gene end was trimmed by 11 bases and the J gene end by 4 bases; junction bases not matched to a gene: 12. There are 14 residues in the CDR3. DNA of the CDR3: TGTGCCCTAGACAGGGGAGAGTTGAGCACTGAAGCTTTCTTT. It codes for CALDRGELSTEAFF. The variable domain in full, completed from reference TRBV7-9 and TRBJ1-1, reads DTGVSQNPRHKITKRGQNVTFRCDPISEHNRLYWYRQTLGQGPEFLTYFQNEAQLEKSRLLSDRFSAERPKGSFSTLEIQRTEQGDSAMYLCALDRGELSTEAFFGQGTRLTVV.

This clonotype came up a few times. This rearrangement joins TRBV7-6 to TRBJ2-2; possible D gene TRBD1, 6 bases. Trimming removed 5 bases from V and 0 bases from J, with 16 bases in between. The CDR3 length is 17 residues. Germline loops: CDR1 SGHVS, CDR2 FNYEAQ. The CDR3 sequence: CASSRDRNTPNTGELFF. CDR3 in DNA: TGTGCCAGCAGCCGTGACAGGAATACGCCGAACACCGGGGAGCTGTTTTTT.

This clonotype turned up a few times. This chain uses TRBV29-1 with TRBJ1-2; tentative D call: TRBD1 (6 bases). V was cut by 3 bases and J by 7 bases, with 21 bases left in between. Germline loops: CDR1 SQVTM, CDR2 ANQGSEA. CDR3 size: 15 residues. The CDR3 region is CSVDLDSHPDPGYTF. CDR3 bases: TGCAGCGTTGATCTGGACAGCCATCCTGATCCTGGCTACACCTTC.

This clonotype showed up just a few times. V gene TRBV12-3 or TRBV12-4 combines with J gene TRBJ2-7; the D gene is possibly TRBD2 (5 bases). Trimming removed 2 bases from V and 2 bases from J, with 10 bases in between. The CDR3 contains 14 residues. The CDR3 nucleotides are TGTGCCAGCAGTTTAAGCCGGGGAACCTACGAGCAGTACGTC. Its protein product is CASSLSRGTYEQYV.

The chain recombines TRBV20-1 with TRBJ2-7, with TRBD1 matching over 7 bases. The germline V gene has CDR1 DFQATT and CDR2 SNEGSKA (reference sequence). After removal of 6 bases from V and 6 bases from J, the junction contained 11 bases not matched to a gene. This CDR3 region has 13 residues. The CDR3 DNA follows: TGCAGTGCAAGACAGGGCGGTTTGGGCGAGCAGTACTTC. Amino acids: CSARQGGLGEQYF.

This clonotype was counted at least ten times. The J gene is TRBJ1-5, the V gene TRBV19; perhaps TRBD1 as D (5 bases). The CDR3 runs to 17 residues. Trimming removed 4 bases at V and 0 bases at J, with 16 bases between. Germline V gives CDR1 LNHDA, CDR2 SQIVND (reference sequence). The CDR3 reads CASSTLRGGHSNQPQHF. The DNA for the CDR3 is TGTGCCAGTAGTACCCTCCGGGGAGGACATAGCAATCAGCCCCAGCATTTT.

This chain links TRBV27 with TRBJ2-4; either TRBD1 or TRBD2 may supply D (7 bases each). V was clipped by 5 bases and J by 9 bases, with 14 bases between them. CDR3 size: 13 residues. From germline, CDR1 is MNHEY and CDR2 SMNVEV (reference sequence). The CDR3 loop reads CASSIDREGIQYF. The CDR3 DNA reads TGTGCCAGCAGTATCGACAGGGAGGGCATTCAGTACTTC.

This chain uses TRBV10-3 with TRBJ2-5; 7 nucleotides align to TRBD1. Per the germline V gene, CDR1 is ENHRY and CDR2 is SYGVKD. J gave up 6 bases and V 3 bases, and 4 bases lay outside the gene matches. The CDR3 consists of 13 residues. CDR3 residues: CAISETGVKTQYF. The CDR3 DNA sequence: TGTGCCATCAGTGAAACAGGGGTGAAGACCCAGTACTTC.

V usage is TRBV6-2 or TRBV6-3 and J usage is TRBJ2-1; the match to TRBD2 covers 11 bases. V lost 5 bases, J lost 0 bases, and 6 bases stayed unmatched. Germline CDR1 and CDR2: MNHEY and SVGEGT. The CDR3 has 17 residues. DNA for the CDR3: TGTGCCAGCAGTACCCGACTAGCGGGGAGCTCCTACAATGAGCAGTTCTTC. The encoded protein is CASSTRLAGSSYNEQFF.

The chain combines TRBV12-3 or TRBV12-4 with TRBJ2-1, with 9 bases matching TRBD1. This CDR3 comprises 15 residues. Trimming at V came to 5 bases and at J to 5 bases, leaving 7 bases not matched to a gene. CDR3 in amino acids: CASSHRTGADNEQFF. CDR3 bases: TGTGCCAGCAGTCATAGGACAGGGGCCGACAATGAGCAGTTCTTC.

This clonotype occurred a few times. This chain connects TRBV6-4 to TRBJ2-1, with D perhaps TRBD1 or TRBD2 (5 bases each). Looked up from germline, CDR1 is MRHNA and CDR2 is SNTAGT. CDR3 length: 15 residues. V shed 3 bases and J shed 7 bases, with 16 bases lying between them. The CDR3 here is CASSEIQAGTNEQFF. CDR3 DNA sequence: TGTGCCAGCAGTGAAATACAGGCAGGGACGAATGAGCAGTTCTTC.

A few counts support this clonotype. This may be a read error, as it is one base from a much larger clone. The chain links TRBV12-3 or TRBV12-4 to TRBJ2-5; TRBD2 might be the D (5 bases). This CDR3 contains 16 residues. Trimming removed 3 bases at V and 5 bases at J, with 19 bases between. The CDR3 sequence is CASSLLKVRAHETQYF. The CDR3 nucleotides read TGTGCCAGCAGTTTGCTTAAAGTGAGGGCTCATGAGACCCAGTACTTC.

This clonotype has just a few counts. V is TRBV20-1 and J is TRBJ2-7; weak D call: TRBD1 (5 bases). This CDR3 comprises 12 residues. CDR1 and CDR2 (germline): DFQATT, SNEGSKA (reference sequence). V was pared by 6 bases and J by 2 bases, with 11 bases between. The CDR3 nucleotides read TGCAGTGCAAGACAGATTACCTACGAGCAGTACTTC. Protein product: CSARQITYEQYF.

This chain links TRBV6-5 with TRBJ2-2, with D perhaps matching TRBD2 (5 bases). The CDR3 runs to 13 residues. Germline values: CDR1 MNHEY, CDR2 SVGAGI. V lost 7 bases and J lost 6, with 12 bases in between. The CDR3 loop is CASTAVEAGELFF. DNA of the CDR3: TGTGCCAGCACAGCGGTGGAGGCCGGGGAGCTGTTTTTT.

This clonotype has a handful of counts. The J gene is TRBJ2-1, the V gene TRBV20-1, with D possibly matching TRBD2 (5 bases). V was trimmed by 0 bases and J by 2 bases, leaving 11 bases between them. Germline V gives CDR1 DFQATT, CDR2 SNEGSKA (reference sequence). This CDR3 region has 15 residues. The CDR3 protein is CSARERGLAYNEQFF. Written as DNA, the CDR3 is TGCAGTGCTAGAGAGAGAGGACTCGCCTACAATGAGCAGTTCTTC.

This chain connects TRBV6-5 to TRBJ1-1; D perhaps matches TRBD1 (6 bases). The CDR3 is 12 residues long. Trimming shortened V by 4 bases and J by 8 bases, and 11 bases separated the two germline ends. The germline CDR1 and CDR2 sequences are MNHEY and SVGAGI. CDR3 sequence reads: CASSCTGREAFF. The CDR3 bases are TGTGCCAGCAGTTGTACAGGGAGGGAAGCTTTCTTT.

This clonotype was counted a few times. The chain carries TRBV7-2 and TRBJ2-5; tentatively, D is TRBD1 (6 bases). The CDR3 is 13 amino acids. Germline assignment: CDR1 SGHTA and CDR2 FQGNSA. Between the trimmed V and J ends, which lost 3 bases and 5 bases, there was a span of 10 bases. DNA of the CDR3: TGTGCCAGCAGCTTGCAGGGGTCTGAGACCCAGTACTTC. Its protein is CASSLQGSETQYF.

This clonotype occurred a few times. The chain links TRBV20-1 to TRBJ2-7, with TRBD1 matching over 7 bases. Germline V lookup: CDR1 DFQATT, CDR2 SNEGSKA (reference sequence). This CDR3 is 17 amino acids long. Trimming removed 5 bases from V and 1 base from J; junction bases left unmatched: 17. This CDR3 is CSAGPGNRGRGSYEQYF. The CDR3 nucleotides read TGCAGTGCTGGCCCCGGAAACAGGGGAAGGGGATCCTACGAGCAGTACTTC.

This clonotype was found many times. V usage is TRBV7-8 and J usage is TRBJ2-3; 7 bases match TRBD2. V trimming: 4 bases; J trimming: 5 bases; junction bases outside the gene matches: 9. The CDR3 is 15 amino acids. Germline lookup yields CDR1 SGHVS and CDR2 FQNEAQ. CDR3 sequence: CASSSIGLGQDTQYF. The CDR3 DNA is TGTGCCAGCAGCTCGATTGGACTAGGACAAGATACGCAGTATTTT.

This chain connects TRBV29-1 to TRBJ1-2; TRBD1 matches at 7 bases. The V segment lost 5 bases and the J segment 4 bases; nucleotides outside the gene matches: 10. The CDR3 contains 14 residues. Germline values: CDR1 SQVTM, CDR2 ANQGSEA. The CDR3 region has the DNA TGCAGCGTTCCCCAGGGGGGGCTGGGCTATGGCTACACCTTC. Amino acids: CSVPQGGLGYGYTF.

In this sample, this clonotype turned up many times. The genes are TRBV7-2 and TRBJ2-5, with 13 bases that match TRBD2. The germline CDR1 and CDR2 sequences are SGHTA and FQGNSA. V gave up 5 bases and J gave up 1 base; unmatched junction bases: 4. The CDR3 loop spans 16 amino acids. CDR3 DNA: TGTGCCAGCAGCAACGGACTAGCGGGGGCCCAAGAGACCCAGTACTTC. It encodes CASSNGLAGAQETQYF.